Below, 27 T cell receptor beta chains from the same sample are listed, as sequenced in a study of blood T cell repertoires in COVID-19. Profiled with immunoSEQ multiplex PCR; TCRdb holds only in-frame clones, not every one. The sample has roughly 320,000 clones; 85% are singletons. Sequencing used peripheral blood. Every receptor here comes from a human donor in a cohort sampled during active COVID-19.

CDR3 amino acids: CASSPQGQITGANVLTF. In DNA, the CDR3 is TGCGCCAGCAGCCCCCAGGGACAGATAACTGGGGCCAACGTCCTGACTTTC. V and J are TRBV5-1 and TRBJ2-6, with 7 bases matching TRBD1. Germline V CDR1 and CDR2: SGHRS, YFSETQ. The CDR3 has 17 amino acids. V was clipped by 4 bases and J by 2 bases; unmatched bases: 9.

The J gene is TRBJ2-3, the V gene TRBV5-1; 10 bases line up with TRBD2. With V trimmed by 0 bases and J by 4 bases, 2 bases remained unmatched. CDR3 length: 15 residues. Per the germline V gene, CDR1 is SGHRS and CDR2 is YFSETQ. CDR3: CASSLVAGGPDTQYF. DNA for the CDR3: TGCGCCAGCAGCTTGGTAGCGGGGGGCCCAGATACGCAGTATTTT.

V and J are TRBV19 and TRBJ2-3; 8 bases are shared with TRBD2. Germline values: CDR1 LNHDA, CDR2 SQIVND (reference sequence). V shed 7 bases, J shed 10 bases, and the junction held 16 bases outside the gene matches. This CDR3 is built from 15 residues. The chain's CDR3 is CASTPRGGGGPAQYF. The CDR3 DNA sequence: TGTGCCAGTACCCCCAGGGGTGGCGGGGGGCCAGCGCAGTATTTT.

DNA of the CDR3: TGTGCCAGCACCTCGCGGGGGACTGAAGCTTTCTTT. Protein product: CASTSRGTEAFF. The V and J genes are TRBV6-5 and TRBJ1-1; tentatively, D is TRBD1 (5 bases). Trimming removed 7 bases from V and 5 bases from J, with 11 bases in between. CDR1 is MNHEY and CDR2 is SVGAGI in the germline V gene. The CDR3 sequence is 12 residues long.

This chain connects TRBV19 to TRBJ1-1; 7 nucleotides match TRBD1. Trimming removed 5 bases from V and 1 base from J; junction bases left unmatched: 7. The CDR3 length is 15 residues. Germline assignment: CDR1 LNHDA and CDR2 SQIVND (reference sequence). CDR3 sequence: CASSPAQGGNTEAFF. The CDR3 bases are TGTGCCAGTAGTCCCGCCCAGGGGGGGAACACTGAAGCTTTCTTT.

This chain joins TRBV21-1 and TRBJ1-6; TRBD1, the D gene given by the table, was not confirmed from the DNA. TRBV21-1 is classified as a pseudogene. CDR3 length: 15 residues. The CDR3 spells CASSNPGQGGSPLHF. The CDR3 region has the DNA TGTGCCAGCAGCAATCCGGGACAGGGTGGGTCACCCCTCCACTTT.

The chain employs TRBV4-2 and TRBJ2-3; 13 bases agree with TRBD2. The CDR3 totals 18 residues. In germline, CDR1 is LGHNA, CDR2 YNFKEQ. The trim removed 3 bases at V and 2 bases at J, leaving 8 bases unmatched. In DNA form, the CDR3 reads TGTGCCAGCAGCCATCAACCGGGACTAGCGGGGCCCACAGATACGCAGTATTTT. Translated: CASSHQPGLAGPTDTQYF.

The V call is TRBV18, the J call TRBJ1-3; the D is unclear. Germline loops: CDR1 KGHSH, CDR2 LQKENI. The CDR3 consists of 14 residues. V lost 3 bases and J lost 2, with 8 bases in between. The CDR3, as DNA: TGTGCCAGCTCACCCGGGCGGGCTGGAAACACCATATATTTT. Amino acids: CASSPGRAGNTIYF.

This clone was counted once. The rearrangement joins TRBV6-5 to TRBJ1-2, with D uncertain. V dropped 6 bases and J dropped 5 bases, with 10 bases sitting between them. Germline V gives CDR1 MNHEY, CDR2 SVGAGI. The CDR3 is made up of 12 amino acids. CDR3 DNA sequence: TGTGCCAGCAGCCCCCAACGGTATGGCTACACCTTC. Protein sequence: CASSPQRYGYTF.

This clone has only a few counts. The genes are TRBV5-6 and TRBJ1-5; D uncertain. Germline lookup yields CDR1 SGHDT and CDR2 YYEEEE. Deletions cut 4 bases from V and 0 bases from J, with 11 bases between. This CDR3 has 15 residues. CDR3 nucleotides: TGTGCCAGCAGCCGCGCTGTGGTTAGCAATCAGCCCCAGCATTTT. Encoded protein: CASSRAVVSNQPQHF. Variable domain in full (rest from reference TRBV5-6 and TRBJ1-5): DAGVTQSPTHLIKTRGQQVTLRCSPKSGHDTVSWYQQALGQGPQFIFQYYEEEERQRGNFPDRFSGHQFPNYSSELNVNALLLGDSALYLCASSRAVVSNQPQHFGDGTRLSIL.

CDR3 sequence: CASSPNVSGFNYGYTF. CDR3 nucleotide sequence: TGTGCCAGCTCACCAAACGTGTCGGGTTTCAACTATGGCTACACCTTC. The rearrangement joins TRBV18 to TRBJ1-2; no clear D gene. V was pared by 2 bases and J by 2 bases, with 15 bases between. In germline, CDR1 is KGHSH, CDR2 LQKENI. The CDR3 runs to 16 residues.

The rearrangement links TRBV7-8 to TRBJ1-3, with TRBD1 identical over 10 bases. The germline V gene has CDR1 SGHVS and CDR2 FQNEAQ. The junction had 11 bases not matched to a gene; V was cut back by 5 bases and J by 4 bases. The CDR3 has 17 residues. In DNA form, the CDR3 reads TGTGCCAGCAGCCGAGAGGGGACAGGGGTAGGGGGAAACACCATATATTTT. It is translated as CASSREGTGVGGNTIYF.

V and J are TRBV9 and TRBJ2-1; D is possibly TRBD1 (6 bases). Trimming shortened V by 3 bases and J by 8 bases, and 15 bases separated the two germline ends. The length of the CDR3 is 14 residues. The V gene's germline CDR1 is SGDLS and CDR2 YYNGEE. The CDR3 protein is CASSASAGVDEQFF. CDR3 coding DNA: TGTGCCAGCAGCGCCTCCGCAGGGGTGGATGAGCAGTTCTTC.

The CDR3: CASSPPRTMDRPGGYEQYF. CDR3 nucleotides: TGTGCCAGCAGCCCACCCCGGACTATGGACAGACCGGGGGGCTACGAGCAGTACTTC. This chain joins TRBV11-2 and TRBJ2-7; maybe TRBD2 (7 bases). This CDR3 has 19 residues. In germline, CDR1 is SGHAT, CDR2 FQNNGV. V shed 5 bases and J shed 3 bases, with 29 bases lying between them.

The chain joins TRBV2 to TRBJ1-1; TRBD1 might be the D (5 bases). Germline V gives CDR1 SNHLY, CDR2 FYNNEI. Trimming cost V 6 bases and J 2 bases, with 10 bases left between them. The CDR3 totals 13 residues. The CDR3 region has the DNA TGTGCCAGCAGCAGCGACAGCAACACTGAAGCTTTCTTT. It encodes CASSSDSNTEAFF.

The chain joins TRBV3-1 (or the pseudogene TRBV3-2) to TRBJ2-1; 9 bases match TRBD1. The CDR3 has 15 residues. J lost 6 bases, V lost 2 bases, and 5 bases had no gene match. Germline CDR1 reads LGHDT; CDR2 reads YNNKEL (reference sequence). This CDR3 reads CASSQPGQGSNEQFF. The CDR3 DNA reads TGTGCCAGCAGCCAACCGGGACAGGGTAGCAATGAGCAGTTCTTC.

The chain couples TRBV7-2 to TRBJ1-5; a weak D match, TRBD1 (5 bases). The CDR3 consists of 13 residues. CDR1 and CDR2 from the germline V gene are SGHTA and FQGNSA. Between the trimmed V and J ends, which lost 3 bases and 11 bases, there was a span of 14 bases. The CDR3 reads CASSLGSRGAQHF. CDR3 nucleotide sequence: TGTGCCAGCAGCTTGGGGAGCCGGGGGGCCCAGCATTTT.

The V call is TRBV3-1 (or the pseudogene TRBV3-2), the J call TRBJ1-1, with TRBD1 identical over 12 bases. Germline values: CDR1 LGHDT, CDR2 YNNKEL (reference sequence). The trim removed 5 bases at V and 7 bases at J, leaving 8 bases unmatched. This CDR3 has 15 amino acids. The CDR3 loop is CASSEKRDRGREAFF. In nucleotides, the CDR3 is TGTGCCAGCAGCGAAAAAAGGGACAGGGGGCGTGAAGCTTTCTTT.

This sequence joins TRBV7-9 and TRBJ1-6, with TRBD1 matching 10 bases. The germline gives CDR1 SEHNR, CDR2 FQNEAQ (reference sequence). The CDR3 has 15 amino acids. The trim removed 5 bases at V and 6 bases at J, leaving 4 bases unmatched. This CDR3 reads CASSTRTGGNSPLHF. DNA of the CDR3: TGTGCCAGCAGCACGCGGACAGGGGGTAATTCACCCCTCCACTTT.

The V and J genes are TRBV7-9 and TRBJ2-7; no clear D gene. The CDR3 consists of 13 residues. The germline V and J ends were trimmed by 1 base and 3 bases, with 7 bases remaining between them. The germline gives CDR1 SEHNR, CDR2 FQNEAQ (reference sequence). CDR3 sequence: CASSLENGYEQYF. For the CDR3, the DNA is TGTGCCAGCAGCTTAGAGAACGGCTACGAGCAGTACTTC.

The CDR3 nucleotides read TGCGCCAGCAGCGCGGAGTCACCGGGACAGGGTAACTATGGCTACACCTTC. It encodes CASSAESPGQGNYGYTF. The chain recombines TRBV5-1 with TRBJ1-2; 9 nucleotides agree with TRBD1. The germline gives CDR1 SGHRS, CDR2 YFSETQ. The CDR3 is 17 amino acids. V gave up 4 bases and J gave up 1 base; unmatched junction bases: 11.

The CDR3: CASSLFRTATSSGANVLTF. The CDR3 bases are TGTGCCAGCAGTTTATTCAGGACAGCAACTTCCTCTGGGGCCAACGTCCTGACTTTC. The V and J genes are TRBV27 and TRBJ2-6, with D possibly matching TRBD1 (6 bases). The CDR3 has 19 amino acids. CDR1 and CDR2 from the germline V gene are MNHEY and SMNVEV (reference sequence). V lost 1 base to trimming and J lost 0 bases, with 16 bases between them.

V usage is TRBV7-2 and J usage is TRBJ1-1, with 12 bases fitting TRBD1. This CDR3 is 15 amino acids long. From germline, CDR1 is SGHTA and CDR2 FQGNSA. The junction had 11 bases not matched to a gene; V was cut back by 5 bases and J by 10 bases. This CDR3 reads CASSVRDRGLGVAFF. The DNA for the CDR3 is TGTGCCAGCAGCGTCCGGGACAGGGGGCTTGGGGTAGCTTTCTTT.

The J gene is TRBJ2-1, the V gene TRBV7-9, with TRBD1 matching 10 bases. The J segment lost 7 bases and the V segment lost 5 bases, leaving 14 bases of the junction unmatched. The CDR3 has 17 amino acids. Germline values: CDR1 SEHNR, CDR2 FQNEAQ (reference sequence). CDR3 DNA sequence: TGTGCCAGCAGCCCGAGTCCGGGACAGGGGATGTGGAATGAGCAGTTCTTC. This encodes CASSPSPGQGMWNEQFF.

This clone was seen once. The rearrangement joins TRBV28 to TRBJ1-4; D gene ambiguous. V was trimmed by 1 base and J by 5 bases, leaving 11 bases between them. Germline V lookup: CDR1 MDHEN, CDR2 SYDVKM. This CDR3 spans 15 amino acids. In DNA form, the CDR3 reads TGTGCCAGCAGTTTATTCGGTAGCCGCAATGAAAAACTGTTTTTT. Its protein product is CASSLFGSRNEKLFF.

This clone was found once. This chain joins TRBV24-1 and TRBJ2-1; D gene unclear. Per germline, CDR1 KGHDR and CDR2 SFDVKD. The CDR3 has 14 residues. V was cut by 4 bases and J by 10 bases, with 16 bases left in between. CDR3 residues: CATSDMARSREQFF. In DNA form, the CDR3 reads TGTGCCACCAGTGACATGGCCAGGTCGAGAGAGCAGTTCTTC.

The V gene is TRBV27, the J gene TRBJ2-3; the D gene is possibly TRBD2 (6 bases). The V gene's germline CDR1 is MNHEY and CDR2 SMNVEV (reference sequence). Trimming cost V 5 bases and J 4 bases, with 16 bases left between them. The CDR3 runs to 15 residues. CDR3 DNA sequence: TGTGCCAGCAGTGTGCGGGGCCTAACCCCAGATACGCAGTATTTT. Translating gives CASSVRGLTPDTQYF.